A single sample gave rise to the 17 T cell receptor beta chains below, sequenced in a study of monozygotic twins with inflammatory bowel disease. Reanalyzing the 5' RACE reads, TCRdb keeps one entry per CDR3 protein, without DNA. This repertoire comprises over 110,000 distinct CDR3 sequences; its ten largest clones make up 2% to 3%. The material sequenced was blood. The receptors stem from a human donor with ulcerative colitis or Crohn's disease, or a healthy co-twin of an affected twin (not recorded which).

J is TRBJ1-5 and V is TRBV6-1; TCRdb's D call, TRBD1, is unchecked because there is no DNA. CDR1 is MNHNS, CDR2 SASEGT, per germline. CDR3 size: 14 residues. The CDR3 spells CASSGQGEGQPQHF.

The chain recombines TRBV30 with TRBJ1-4; there is no DNA to check the TCRdb D call of TRBD1. This CDR3 comprises 17 residues. Germline V gene lookup returns CDR1 GTSNPN and CDR2 SVGIG (reference sequence). The CDR3 loop is CAWSDTSMTGYNEKLFF.

The chain combines TRBV29-1 with TRBJ2-2; TCRdb calls TRBD1, which cannot be checked without DNA. This CDR3 has 15 residues. CDR1 is SQVTM, CDR2 ANQGSEA, per germline. This CDR3 reads CSVARDRGRPGELFF.

This chain connects TRBV7-6 to TRBJ2-7. CDR1 is SGHVS and CDR2 is FNYEAQ in the germline V gene. CDR3 length equals 12 residues. The CDR3: CASSLAQTLEYF.

The rearrangement links TRBV6-5 to TRBJ2-7; TCRdb's D call, TRBD1, is unchecked because there is no DNA. This CDR3 is built from 16 residues. CDR1 and CDR2 from the germline V gene are MNHEY and SVGAGI. Here the CDR3 reads CASSYALAGGSYEQYF.

The V and J genes are TRBV5-1 and TRBJ1-4; as DNA is missing, the TRBD1 call by TCRdb cannot be tested. The CDR3 has 16 residues. Germline V lookup: CDR1 SGHRS, CDR2 YFSETQ. The CDR3 sequence: CASSPDRDVDNEKLFF.

The chain carries TRBV14 and TRBJ2-2; absent DNA, TCRdb's TRBD1 call cannot be checked. The germline V gene has CDR1 SGHDN and CDR2 FVKESK. The CDR3 is 17 residues long. The chain's CDR3 is CASSQTGTNTLTWELFF.

The chain links TRBV5-6 to TRBJ1-4; TCRdb selects TRBD1, and the lack of DNA leaves this call unchecked. Germline CDR1 SGHDT, CDR2 YYEEEE. The CDR3 is 15 amino acids. CDR3 region: CASSPPGPAYEKLFF.

V gene TRBV5-5 combines with J gene TRBJ1-1. The CDR3 covers 13 residues. Germline V lookup: CDR1 SGHKS, CDR2 YYEKEE (reference sequence). This CDR3 reads CASSFISGGEAFF.

This rearrangement joins TRBV5-1 to TRBJ2-7. The CDR3 totals 15 residues. Per the germline V gene, CDR1 is SGHRS and CDR2 is YFSETQ. The CDR3 sequence: CASSLVQGGSYEQYF. Using reference TRBV5-1 and TRBJ2-7 for the parts outside the CDR3, the full variable domain is KAGVTQTPRYLIKTRGQQVTLSCSPISGHRSVSWYQQTPGQGLQFLFEYFSETQRNKGNFPGRFSGRQFSNSRSEMNVSTLELGDSALYLCASSLVQGGSYEQYFGPGTRLTVT.

This chain joins TRBV6-5 and TRBJ2-2; TCRdb picks TRBD1, but there is no DNA to check that call. Germline V lookup: CDR1 MNHEY, CDR2 SVGAGI. The length of the CDR3 is 15 residues. Here the CDR3 reads CASSYGTGSTGELFF.

The J gene is TRBJ1-5, the V gene TRBV27; TCRdb proposes TRBD1, but this gene call is untestable without DNA. The CDR3 sequence is 15 residues long. Germline V gene sequence: CDR1 MNHEY, CDR2 SMNVEV (reference sequence). Here the CDR3 reads CATGEGQGVNQPQHF.

The chain couples TRBV7-6 to TRBJ2-5. Germline V gives CDR1 SGHVS, CDR2 FNYEAQ. CDR3 length: 14 residues. Here the CDR3 reads CASSLSFSSETQYF.

The chain employs TRBV5-1 and TRBJ2-7; TCRdb reports TRBD1, a call that lacks DNA to check it against. Looked up from germline, CDR1 is SGHRS and CDR2 is YFSETQ. CDR3 length: 15 residues. CDR3 in amino acids: CASSLTGLEGQEQYF. The whole variable domain, remainder taken from reference TRBV5-1 and TRBJ2-7, is KAGVTQTPRYLIKTRGQQVTLSCSPISGHRSVSWYQQTPGQGLQFLFEYFSETQRNKGNFPGRFSGRQFSNSRSEMNVSTLELGDSALYLCASSLTGLEGQEQYFGPGTRLTVT.

This chain links TRBV5-8 with TRBJ1-1; lacking DNA, the TRBD1 call made by TCRdb goes unchecked. The CDR3 spans 15 residues. Germline CDR1 reads SGHTS; CDR2 reads YDEGEE. This chain's CDR3 is CASSPFRGGNTEAFF.

V usage is TRBV2 and J usage is TRBJ2-3; TCRdb lists TRBD1, though no DNA is available to test this call. The germline CDR1 and CDR2 sequences are SNHLY and FYNNEI. The CDR3 length is 15 residues. This chain's CDR3 is CASSVTGGPTDTQYF.

The chain has TRBV5-6 and TRBJ1-5. The CDR3 contains 12 residues. The germline V gene encodes CDR1 SGHDT and CDR2 YYEEEE. The CDR3: CASSFSNQPQHF.